This T cell receptor beta chain was identified during a study of response to subunit inactivated influenza vaccine. Study conclusions and caveats: Authors suggested each seasonal influenza vaccination recruits few new T cells.

From germline, CDR1 is MNHEY and CDR2 SVGEGT. The V gene lost 1 base and the J gene lost 4 bases, with 8 bases spanning the gap. The length of the CDR3 is 13 residues. As regards this clonotype: Antigen: not known.

TCRdb fed the RT-PCR reads into MiXCR, producing one record per CDR3 protein. The repertoire holds roughly 160,000 distinct CDR3 sequences, with roughly 10% as singletons. The sample here was CD8+ T cells sorted from PBMCs, taken about 24 months after vaccination. The origin of this receptor is a man aged 45 to 75 who received an inactivated influenza vaccine. This chain joins TRBV6-2 or TRBV6-3 and TRBJ2-7; D may match TRBD1 or TRBD2 (5 bases each). The CDR3 sequence is CASSYLGEYEQYF. DNA of the CDR3: TGTGCCAGCAGTTACTTGGGGGAATACGAGCAGTACTTC.